The 21 T cell receptor beta chains in this list originate from one sample, sequenced in a study of blood T cell repertoires in COVID-19. Profiled with immunoSEQ multiplex PCR; TCRdb holds only in-frame clones, not every one. The table includes about 330,000 clones, approximately 89% detected once. The specimen sequenced was PBMCs or T cells enriched from blood (not recorded which). The receptors derive from a young woman who had recovered from COVID-19.

This chain uses TRBV6-2 or TRBV6-3 with TRBJ2-7, with 7 bases lining up with TRBD2. The CDR3 totals 14 residues. V was pared by 4 bases and J by 6 bases, with 9 bases of the junction left unmatched. CDR1 is MNHEY, CDR2 SVGEGT, per germline. CDR3 region: CASSSLTSETEQYF. Here the CDR3 DNA reads TGTGCCAGCAGTTCGCTAACTAGCGAGACCGAGCAGTACTTC.

This clone was recorded a few times. V usage is TRBV6-5 and J usage is TRBJ1-1, with D possibly TRBD1 on 6 matching bases. CDR1 is MNHEY, CDR2 SVGAGI, per germline. The CDR3 has 15 amino acids. Trimming shortened V by 1 base and J by 2 bases, and 11 bases separated the two germline ends. The CDR3 DNA reads as TGTGCCAGCAGTTACTTGGACAGCATAAACACTGAAGCTTTCTTT. It codes for CASSYLDSINTEAFF.

The V gene is TRBV7-8, the J gene TRBJ1-3; no reliable D call. Germline values: CDR1 SGHVS, CDR2 FQNEAQ. The germline V and J ends were trimmed by 1 base and 0 bases, with 7 bases remaining between them. The CDR3 totals 15 residues. The chain's CDR3 is CASSLVYGSGNTIYF. As DNA, the CDR3 is TGTGCCAGCAGCTTAGTTTACGGCTCTGGAAACACCATATATTTT.

V is TRBV10-3 and J is TRBJ1-1; D is possibly TRBD1 (5 bases). Germline V lookup: CDR1 ENHRY, CDR2 SYGVKD. V lost 6 bases, J lost 4 bases, and 15 bases lay in between. CDR3 size: 14 residues. The CDR3 DNA follows: TGTGCCATCAGCGGGGACTTTAGCGTCACTGAAGCTTTCTTT. Translated: CAISGDFSVTEAFF.

This clone has more than one count but fewer than ten. The chain has TRBV7-2 and TRBJ2-7; 7 bases map to TRBD1. CDR3 size: 12 residues. With 2 bases clipped from V and 10 bases from J, the junction kept 5 bases outside the gene matches. Germline values: CDR1 SGHTA, CDR2 FQGNSA. CDR3 amino acids: CASSLRQGHQYF. CDR3 nucleotides: TGTGCCAGCAGCTTAAGACAGGGCCATCAGTACTTC.

CDR3 nucleotide sequence: TGTGCCAGCAGTGGGCGACTGGCCGATACGCAGTATTTT. Amino acid sequence: CASSGRLADTQYF. The rearrangement uses TRBV25-1 and TRBJ2-3; D is ambiguous. Germline CDR1 reads MGHDK; CDR2 reads SYGVNS. Trimming left V 4 bases short and J 6 bases short, with 11 bases between. CDR3 length: 13 residues. Combining the CDR3 with reference TRBV25-1 and TRBJ2-3 gives the whole variable domain EADIYQTPRYLVIGTGKKITLECSQTMGHDKMYWYQQDPGMELHLIHYSYGVNSTEKGDLSSESTVSRIRTEHFPLTLESARPSHTSQYLCASSGRLADTQYFGPGTRLTVL.

This chain uses TRBV6-5 with TRBJ1-1; D unclear. This CDR3 spans 12 amino acids. V lost 7 bases and J lost 0, with 6 bases in between. Germline lookup yields CDR1 MNHEY and CDR2 SVGAGI. CDR3 in DNA: TGTGCCAGCATGAGGGTGAACACTGAAGCTTTCTTT. Amino acid sequence: CASMRVNTEAFF.

The chain combines TRBV19 with TRBJ1-4, with TRBD1 matching over 10 bases. The V gene end was trimmed by 6 bases and the J gene end by 8 bases; junction bases not matched to a gene: 9. Germline V gives CDR1 LNHDA, CDR2 SQIVND (reference sequence). The CDR3 consists of 15 residues. The DNA for the CDR3 is TGTGCCAGTAGCCTTCATGGGACAGGGGTAGAAAAACTGTTTTTT. Residues: CASSLHGTGVEKLFF. The full variable domain, completed using reference TRBV19 and TRBJ1-4, is DGGITQSPKYLFRKEGQNVTLSCEQNLNHDAMYWYRQDPGQGLRLIYYSQIVNDFQKGDIAEGYSVSREKKESFPLTVTSAQKNPTAFYLCASSLHGTGVEKLFFGSGTQLSVL.

V usage is TRBV13 and J usage is TRBJ1-5, with D possibly matching TRBD1 (5 bases). Germline CDR1 and CDR2: PRHDT and FYEKMQ (reference sequence). This CDR3 region has 14 residues. V lost 2 bases and J lost 4, with 9 bases in between. The CDR3 here is CASSLRAGNQPQHF. The CDR3 nucleotides are TGTGCCAGCAGCTTACGGGCAGGGAATCAGCCCCAGCATTTT.

The chain combines TRBV4-1 with TRBJ2-6; a weak D match, TRBD2 (5 bases). Trimming took off 2 bases at V and 3 bases at J, with 17 bases between the two ends. Germline V lookup: CDR1 MGHRA, CDR2 YSYEKL. This CDR3 is 18 amino acids long. The CDR3 DNA is TGCGCCAGCAGCCAACTCCCCTCGGGGTTACTTGGGGCCAACGTCCTGACTTTC. Protein sequence: CASSQLPSGLLGANVLTF.

The gene calls are TRBV5-4 and TRBJ1-2; D is ambiguous. The V end was cut by 2 bases, the J end by 6 bases, with 11 bases between. The CDR3 spans 13 residues. Germline lookup yields CDR1 SGHNT and CDR2 YYREEE (reference sequence). CDR3 bases: TGTGCCAGCAGCTTACCGGGAATTGATGGCTACACCTTC. Amino acid sequence: CASSLPGIDGYTF. Combining the CDR3 with reference TRBV5-4 and TRBJ1-2 gives the whole variable domain ETGVTQSPTHLIKTRGQQVTLRCSSQSGHNTVSWYQQALGQGPQFIFQYYREEENGRGNFPPRFSGLQFPNYSSELNVNALELDDSALYLCASSLPGIDGYTFGSGTRLTVV.

V and J are TRBV10-3 and TRBJ2-3; 13 nucleotides match TRBD2. The germline V gene has CDR1 ENHRY and CDR2 SYGVKD. J gave up 3 bases and V 6 bases, and 9 bases lay outside the gene matches. This CDR3 contains 17 residues. The CDR3 DNA reads TGTGCCATCAGGAGGACTAGCGGGGGAGAGGGGACAGATACGCAGTATTTT. Translating it yields CAIRRTSGGEGTDTQYF.

This chain links TRBV6-5 with TRBJ2-5, with TRBD1 as a possible D gene (5 bases). Trimming took 6 bases from V and 1 from J, leaving 12 bases between them. Germline CDR1 reads MNHEY; CDR2 reads SVGAGI. The CDR3 has 14 residues. This CDR3 is CASRPLGRQETQYF. For the CDR3, the DNA is TGTGCCAGCAGGCCCTTGGGGCGCCAAGAGACCCAGTACTTC.

The gene calls are TRBV19 and TRBJ2-7; D gene unclear. The CDR3 sequence is 14 residues long. The V end was cut by 3 bases, the J end by 6 bases, with 15 bases between. The germline V gene encodes CDR1 LNHDA and CDR2 SQIVND (reference sequence). CDR3 in amino acids: CASSIFGRSGEQYF. The CDR3 DNA reads as TGTGCCAGTAGTATCTTCGGTAGATCGGGCGAGCAGTACTTC.

The J gene is TRBJ2-3, the V gene TRBV11-2, with 7 bases that match TRBD1. The CDR3 is made up of 16 amino acids. V lost 0 bases, J lost 6 bases, and 9 bases stayed unmatched. Germline lookup yields CDR1 SGHAT and CDR2 FQNNGV. CDR3 sequence: CASSLEGAGGSDTQYF. The DNA of the CDR3 is TGTGCCAGCAGCTTAGAGGGGGCAGGGGGAAGCGATACGCAGTATTTT.

The chain combines TRBV6-5 with TRBJ1-6; unclear D gene. V lost 2 bases and J lost 7, with 6 bases in between. The CDR3 is made up of 13 amino acids. CDR1 is MNHEY, CDR2 SVGAGI, per germline. DNA of the CDR3: TGTGCCAGCAGTTACCTTCAGAATTCACCCCTCCACTTT. As protein: CASSYLQNSPLHF.

V and J are TRBV2 and TRBJ2-1; tentatively, D is TRBD1 (6 bases). The V gene lost 8 bases and the J gene lost 5 bases, with 22 bases spanning the gap. Looked up from germline, CDR1 is SNHLY and CDR2 is FYNNEI. The length of the CDR3 is 16 residues. This CDR3 reads CASQRKDSRNDNEQFF. The CDR3 DNA reads as TGTGCCAGCCAGAGGAAGGACAGTCGAAATGACAATGAGCAGTTCTTC.

This sequence joins TRBV6-6 and TRBJ2-3; perhaps TRBD1 as D (5 bases). Germline V CDR1 and CDR2: MNHNY, SVGAGI (reference sequence). The V end lost 7 bases, the J end lost 2 bases, and 13 bases lay between the germline ends. This CDR3 is built from 14 residues. The CDR3 DNA is TGTGCCAGCACCAAGGGGCGCGACACAGATACGCAGTATTTT. Amino acid sequence: CASTKGRDTDTQYF.

This rearrangement joins TRBV6-5 to TRBJ2-7; maybe TRBD2 (5 bases). There are 15 residues in the CDR3. From germline, CDR1 is MNHEY and CDR2 SVGAGI. The germline V and J ends were trimmed by 2 bases and 3 bases, with 14 bases remaining between them. CDR3 DNA sequence: TGTGCCAGCAGTTACGGGATCGGGAACGGCTACGAGCAGTACTTC. Translation: CASSYGIGNGYEQYF.

The chain recombines TRBV10-3 with TRBJ2-7, with 7 bases aligning to TRBD1. The germline gives CDR1 ENHRY, CDR2 SYGVKD. The CDR3 contains 14 residues. J was trimmed by 3 bases and V by 11 bases; bases with no gene match: 13. The CDR3, as DNA: TGTGCCGCCACATCCGGGACAGTGGGCTACGAGCAGTACTTC. As protein: CAATSGTVGYEQYF.

The chain joins TRBV4-3 to TRBJ1-5, with D possibly being TRBD1 (5 bases). In germline, CDR1 is LGHNA, CDR2 YSLEER. The CDR3 has 14 residues. V was clipped by 0 bases and J by 5 bases, with 8 bases between them. CDR3 DNA: TGCGCCAGCAGCCAAGATTGGGGGGATCAGCCCCAGCATTTT. It translates to CASSQDWGDQPQHF.